A selection of T cell receptor beta chains follows, all from one sample in a study of molecular identifiers for immune sequencing clone quantification. TCRdb fed the PCR reads into MiXCR, producing one record per CDR3 protein. The sample holds tens of thousands of distinct CDR3 sequences, around 18% seen once. The sample taken for sequencing was naive CD8+ T cells from blood, with Jurkat cell RNA spiked in. The receptors originated from a human donor in good health. Some libraries in this study had Jurkat cell RNA spiked in. CDR3s include the opening cysteine and the closing phenylalanine or tryptophan. Fields, in order: D gene, clone size, J gene, V gene, CDR3 protein, CDR3 DNA. D genes are given only for firm matches. Some rows have no size entry. The others give once, few or many, or a class for an expanded clone.

D gene: .
clone size: many
J gene: TRBJ2-7
V gene: TRBV11-3
CDR3 protein: CASSLAAGTYEQYF
CDR3 DNA: TGTGCCAGCAGCTTAGCGGCAGGCACCTACGAGCAGTACTTC

D gene: .
clone size: few
J gene: TRBJ2-1
V gene: TRBV9
CDR3 protein: CASSYRASLQNSYNEQFF
CDR3 DNA: TGTGCCAGCAGTTATAGGGCTAGCCTACAAAACTCCTACAATGAGCAGTTCTTC

D gene: .
clone size: .
J gene: TRBJ2-3
V gene: TRBV9
CDR3 protein: CASSGAPGLTVTDTQYF
CDR3 DNA: TGTGCCAGCAGCGGAGCCCCTGGACTAACAGTGACAGATACGCAGTATTTT

D gene: TRBD2
clone size: many
J gene: TRBJ2-7
V gene: TRBV2
CDR3 protein: CASSEATSAYYEQYF
CDR3 DNA: TGTGCCAGCAGTGAAGCTACTAGCGCCTACTACGAGCAGTACTTC

D gene: .
clone size: many
J gene: TRBJ2-1
V gene: TRBV7-9
CDR3 protein: CASRGLPYNEQFF
CDR3 DNA: TGTGCCAGCCGGGGGCTCCCCTACAATGAGCAGTTCTTC

D gene: .
clone size: .
J gene: TRBJ2-5
V gene: TRBV20-1
CDR3 protein: CSASGVGETQYF
CDR3 DNA: TGCAGTGCTAGTGGGGTAGGAGAGACCCAGTACTTC

D gene: TRBD1
clone size: many
J gene: TRBJ1-1
V gene: TRBV28
CDR3 protein: CASSLERGQGMNTEAFF
CDR3 DNA: TGTGCCAGCAGTTTAGAACGGGGACAGGGAATGAACACTGAAGCTTTCTTT

D gene: .
clone size: many
J gene: TRBJ1-1
V gene: TRBV5-1
CDR3 protein: CASSWGSPALEAFF
CDR3 DNA: TGCGCCAGCAGCTGGGGGAGCCCGGCCCTTGAAGCTTTCTTT

D gene: .
clone size: .
J gene: TRBJ1-2
V gene: TRBV29-1
CDR3 protein: CRVEPNREEYGYTF
CDR3 DNA: TGCAGAGTTGAGCCAAACAGGGAGGAATATGGCTACACCTTC

D gene: .
clone size: many
J gene: TRBJ2-7
V gene: TRBV4-1
CDR3 protein: CASSLGRHSYEQYF
CDR3 DNA: TGCGCCAGCAGCCTCGGACGACACAGCTACGAGCAGTACTTC

D gene: TRBD2
clone size: many
J gene: TRBJ2-2
V gene: TRBV7-2
CDR3 protein: CASSLGLATGELFF
CDR3 DNA: TGTGCCAGCAGCCTGGGACTAGCCACCGGGGAGCTGTTTTTT

D gene: .
clone size: many
J gene: TRBJ2-1
V gene: TRBV19
CDR3 protein: CASSMQNEQFF
CDR3 DNA: TGTGCCAGTAGTATGCAGAATGAGCAGTTCTTC

D gene: .
clone size: many
J gene: TRBJ2-3
V gene: TRBV4-1
CDR3 protein: CASSHPSRDTQYF
CDR3 DNA: TGCGCCAGCAGCCACCCCTCGAGGGATACGCAGTATTTT

D gene: TRBD2
clone size: many
J gene: TRBJ2-7
V gene: TRBV20-1
CDR3 protein: CSARAVLAESSYEQYF
CDR3 DNA: TGCAGTGCTAGAGCAGTCCTAGCGGAAAGCTCCTACGAGCAGTACTTC

D gene: .
clone size: few
J gene: TRBJ2-7
V gene: TRBV23-1
CDR3 protein: CASRRGWGNEQYF
CDR3 DNA: TGCGCCAGCCGCCGGGGTTGGGGGAACGAGCAGTACTTC

D gene: .
clone size: many
J gene: TRBJ2-1
V gene: TRBV6-5
CDR3 protein: CASSYSMRAGPPAYNEQFF
CDR3 DNA: TGTGCCAGCAGTTACTCGATGCGTGCGGGACCTCCGGCCTACAATGAGCAGTTCTTC

D gene: .
clone size: .
J gene: TRBJ2-3
V gene: TRBV10-1
CDR3 protein: CASSESAPPDTQYF
CDR3 DNA: TGCGCCAGCAGTGAGTCGGCCCCCCCAGATACGCAGTATTTT

D gene: .
clone size: many
J gene: TRBJ2-1
V gene: TRBV20-1
CDR3 protein: CSARAIDPSQFF
CDR3 DNA: TGCAGTGCTAGAGCTATAGACCCTAGCCAGTTCTTC

D gene: .
clone size: few
J gene: TRBJ2-7
V gene: TRBV11-2
CDR3 protein: CASSPGTRGYEQYF
CDR3 DNA: TGTGCCAGCAGCCCCGGGACCCGAGGCTACGAGCAGTACTTC

D gene: .
clone size: many
J gene: TRBJ2-3
V gene: TRBV2
CDR3 protein: CASWEGLQGDTQYF
CDR3 DNA: TGTGCCAGCTGGGAGGGGCTCCAGGGGGATACGCAGTATTTT

D gene: .
clone size: many
J gene: TRBJ2-2
V gene: TRBV6-2/TRBV6-3
CDR3 protein: CASSDRTWGELFF
CDR3 DNA: TGTGCCAGCAGCGACCGGACATGGGGGGAGCTGTTTTTT

D gene: .
clone size: many
J gene: TRBJ2-1
V gene: TRBV20-1
CDR3 protein: CSASDITEGFYYNEQFF
CDR3 DNA: TGCAGTGCTAGCGATATTACCGAGGGGTTTTACTACAATGAGCAGTTCTTC

D gene: .
clone size: .
J gene: TRBJ2-7
V gene: TRBV7-8
CDR3 protein: CASSNDLNEQYF
CDR3 DNA: TGTGCCAGCAGCAACGACCTCAACGAGCAGTACTTC

D gene: TRBD1
clone size: many
J gene: TRBJ1-1
V gene: TRBV24-1
CDR3 protein: CATTAGTGLEAFF
CDR3 DNA: TGTGCCACCACCGCCGGGACAGGACTTGAAGCTTTCTTT

D gene: .
clone size: many
J gene: TRBJ1-1
V gene: TRBV7-6
CDR3 protein: CASSLGTGEAFF
CDR3 DNA: TGTGCCAGCAGCTTAGGGACCGGGGAAGCTTTCTTT

D gene: TRBD2
clone size: many
J gene: TRBJ2-3
V gene: TRBV30
CDR3 protein: CAWIPHGLAGGPSTDTQYF
CDR3 DNA: TGTGCCTGGATCCCTCATGGACTAGCGGGAGGCCCCAGCACAGATACGCAGTATTTT

D gene: .
clone size: many
J gene: TRBJ2-3
V gene: TRBV19
CDR3 protein: CASSNLLGNTQYF
CDR3 DNA: TGTGCCAGTAGTAACCTTCTGGGGAATACGCAGTATTTT